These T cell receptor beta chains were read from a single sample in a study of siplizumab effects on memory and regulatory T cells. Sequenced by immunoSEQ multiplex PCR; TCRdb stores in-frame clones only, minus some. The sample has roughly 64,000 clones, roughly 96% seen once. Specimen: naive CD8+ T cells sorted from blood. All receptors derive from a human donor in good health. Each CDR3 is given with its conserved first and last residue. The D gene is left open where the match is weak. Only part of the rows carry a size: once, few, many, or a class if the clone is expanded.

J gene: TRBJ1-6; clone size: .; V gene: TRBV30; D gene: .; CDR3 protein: CAWSPPLHF
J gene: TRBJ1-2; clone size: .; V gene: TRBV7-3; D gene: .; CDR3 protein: CASSLLAGRGYGYTF
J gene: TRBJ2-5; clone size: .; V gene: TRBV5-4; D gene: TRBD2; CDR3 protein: CASSYGLGELETQYF
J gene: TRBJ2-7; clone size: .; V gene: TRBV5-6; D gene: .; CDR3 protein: CASSLGNTYEQYF
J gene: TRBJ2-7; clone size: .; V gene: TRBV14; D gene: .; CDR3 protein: CASSLANEQYF
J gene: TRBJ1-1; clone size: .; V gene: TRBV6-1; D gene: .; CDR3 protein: CASSWGRMNTEAFF
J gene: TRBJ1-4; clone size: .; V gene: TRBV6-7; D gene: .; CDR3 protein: CASSDAYGLLVDNEKLFF
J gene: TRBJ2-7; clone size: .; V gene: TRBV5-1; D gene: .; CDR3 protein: CASSLPGSDEQYF
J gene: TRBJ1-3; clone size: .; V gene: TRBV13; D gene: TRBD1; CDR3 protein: CASSLGLRTGTFSGNTIYF
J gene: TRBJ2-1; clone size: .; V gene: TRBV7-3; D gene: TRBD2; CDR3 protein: CASSPLAGGIFHEQFF
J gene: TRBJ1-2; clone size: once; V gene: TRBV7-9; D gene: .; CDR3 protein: CASSSGTSSYTF
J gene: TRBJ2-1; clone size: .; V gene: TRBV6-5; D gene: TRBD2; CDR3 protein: CASSLGGGAEQFF
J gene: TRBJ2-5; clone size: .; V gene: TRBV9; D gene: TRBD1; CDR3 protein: CASSVRQGYMAETQYF
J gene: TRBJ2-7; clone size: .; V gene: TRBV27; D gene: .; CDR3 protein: CASSLSSARSYEQYF
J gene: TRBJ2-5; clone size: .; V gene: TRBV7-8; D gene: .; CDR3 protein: CASSTIQAGQETQYF
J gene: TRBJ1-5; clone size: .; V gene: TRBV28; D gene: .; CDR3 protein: CASSNYDRTDQPQHF
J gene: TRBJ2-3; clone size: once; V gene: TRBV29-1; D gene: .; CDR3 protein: CSAPRNRTDTQYF
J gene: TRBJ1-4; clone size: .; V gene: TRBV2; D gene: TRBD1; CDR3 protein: CASRGGGRDEKLFF
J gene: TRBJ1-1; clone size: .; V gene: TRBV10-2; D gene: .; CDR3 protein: CASSESGYSTEAFF